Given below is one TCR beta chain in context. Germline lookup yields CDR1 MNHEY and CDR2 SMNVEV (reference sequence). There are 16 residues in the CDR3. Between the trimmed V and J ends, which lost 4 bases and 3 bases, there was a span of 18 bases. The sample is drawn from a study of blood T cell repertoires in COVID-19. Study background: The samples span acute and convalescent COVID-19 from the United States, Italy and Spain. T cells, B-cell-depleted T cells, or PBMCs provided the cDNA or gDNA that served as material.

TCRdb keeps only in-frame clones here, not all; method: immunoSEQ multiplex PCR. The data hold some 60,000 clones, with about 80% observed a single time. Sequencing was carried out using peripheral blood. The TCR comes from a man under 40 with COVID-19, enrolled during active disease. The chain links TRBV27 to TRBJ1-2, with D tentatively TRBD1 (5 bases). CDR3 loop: CASSWGGTLFDYGYTF. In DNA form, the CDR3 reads TGTGCCAGCAGTTGGGGAGGGACTTTATTTGACTATGGCTACACCTTC.